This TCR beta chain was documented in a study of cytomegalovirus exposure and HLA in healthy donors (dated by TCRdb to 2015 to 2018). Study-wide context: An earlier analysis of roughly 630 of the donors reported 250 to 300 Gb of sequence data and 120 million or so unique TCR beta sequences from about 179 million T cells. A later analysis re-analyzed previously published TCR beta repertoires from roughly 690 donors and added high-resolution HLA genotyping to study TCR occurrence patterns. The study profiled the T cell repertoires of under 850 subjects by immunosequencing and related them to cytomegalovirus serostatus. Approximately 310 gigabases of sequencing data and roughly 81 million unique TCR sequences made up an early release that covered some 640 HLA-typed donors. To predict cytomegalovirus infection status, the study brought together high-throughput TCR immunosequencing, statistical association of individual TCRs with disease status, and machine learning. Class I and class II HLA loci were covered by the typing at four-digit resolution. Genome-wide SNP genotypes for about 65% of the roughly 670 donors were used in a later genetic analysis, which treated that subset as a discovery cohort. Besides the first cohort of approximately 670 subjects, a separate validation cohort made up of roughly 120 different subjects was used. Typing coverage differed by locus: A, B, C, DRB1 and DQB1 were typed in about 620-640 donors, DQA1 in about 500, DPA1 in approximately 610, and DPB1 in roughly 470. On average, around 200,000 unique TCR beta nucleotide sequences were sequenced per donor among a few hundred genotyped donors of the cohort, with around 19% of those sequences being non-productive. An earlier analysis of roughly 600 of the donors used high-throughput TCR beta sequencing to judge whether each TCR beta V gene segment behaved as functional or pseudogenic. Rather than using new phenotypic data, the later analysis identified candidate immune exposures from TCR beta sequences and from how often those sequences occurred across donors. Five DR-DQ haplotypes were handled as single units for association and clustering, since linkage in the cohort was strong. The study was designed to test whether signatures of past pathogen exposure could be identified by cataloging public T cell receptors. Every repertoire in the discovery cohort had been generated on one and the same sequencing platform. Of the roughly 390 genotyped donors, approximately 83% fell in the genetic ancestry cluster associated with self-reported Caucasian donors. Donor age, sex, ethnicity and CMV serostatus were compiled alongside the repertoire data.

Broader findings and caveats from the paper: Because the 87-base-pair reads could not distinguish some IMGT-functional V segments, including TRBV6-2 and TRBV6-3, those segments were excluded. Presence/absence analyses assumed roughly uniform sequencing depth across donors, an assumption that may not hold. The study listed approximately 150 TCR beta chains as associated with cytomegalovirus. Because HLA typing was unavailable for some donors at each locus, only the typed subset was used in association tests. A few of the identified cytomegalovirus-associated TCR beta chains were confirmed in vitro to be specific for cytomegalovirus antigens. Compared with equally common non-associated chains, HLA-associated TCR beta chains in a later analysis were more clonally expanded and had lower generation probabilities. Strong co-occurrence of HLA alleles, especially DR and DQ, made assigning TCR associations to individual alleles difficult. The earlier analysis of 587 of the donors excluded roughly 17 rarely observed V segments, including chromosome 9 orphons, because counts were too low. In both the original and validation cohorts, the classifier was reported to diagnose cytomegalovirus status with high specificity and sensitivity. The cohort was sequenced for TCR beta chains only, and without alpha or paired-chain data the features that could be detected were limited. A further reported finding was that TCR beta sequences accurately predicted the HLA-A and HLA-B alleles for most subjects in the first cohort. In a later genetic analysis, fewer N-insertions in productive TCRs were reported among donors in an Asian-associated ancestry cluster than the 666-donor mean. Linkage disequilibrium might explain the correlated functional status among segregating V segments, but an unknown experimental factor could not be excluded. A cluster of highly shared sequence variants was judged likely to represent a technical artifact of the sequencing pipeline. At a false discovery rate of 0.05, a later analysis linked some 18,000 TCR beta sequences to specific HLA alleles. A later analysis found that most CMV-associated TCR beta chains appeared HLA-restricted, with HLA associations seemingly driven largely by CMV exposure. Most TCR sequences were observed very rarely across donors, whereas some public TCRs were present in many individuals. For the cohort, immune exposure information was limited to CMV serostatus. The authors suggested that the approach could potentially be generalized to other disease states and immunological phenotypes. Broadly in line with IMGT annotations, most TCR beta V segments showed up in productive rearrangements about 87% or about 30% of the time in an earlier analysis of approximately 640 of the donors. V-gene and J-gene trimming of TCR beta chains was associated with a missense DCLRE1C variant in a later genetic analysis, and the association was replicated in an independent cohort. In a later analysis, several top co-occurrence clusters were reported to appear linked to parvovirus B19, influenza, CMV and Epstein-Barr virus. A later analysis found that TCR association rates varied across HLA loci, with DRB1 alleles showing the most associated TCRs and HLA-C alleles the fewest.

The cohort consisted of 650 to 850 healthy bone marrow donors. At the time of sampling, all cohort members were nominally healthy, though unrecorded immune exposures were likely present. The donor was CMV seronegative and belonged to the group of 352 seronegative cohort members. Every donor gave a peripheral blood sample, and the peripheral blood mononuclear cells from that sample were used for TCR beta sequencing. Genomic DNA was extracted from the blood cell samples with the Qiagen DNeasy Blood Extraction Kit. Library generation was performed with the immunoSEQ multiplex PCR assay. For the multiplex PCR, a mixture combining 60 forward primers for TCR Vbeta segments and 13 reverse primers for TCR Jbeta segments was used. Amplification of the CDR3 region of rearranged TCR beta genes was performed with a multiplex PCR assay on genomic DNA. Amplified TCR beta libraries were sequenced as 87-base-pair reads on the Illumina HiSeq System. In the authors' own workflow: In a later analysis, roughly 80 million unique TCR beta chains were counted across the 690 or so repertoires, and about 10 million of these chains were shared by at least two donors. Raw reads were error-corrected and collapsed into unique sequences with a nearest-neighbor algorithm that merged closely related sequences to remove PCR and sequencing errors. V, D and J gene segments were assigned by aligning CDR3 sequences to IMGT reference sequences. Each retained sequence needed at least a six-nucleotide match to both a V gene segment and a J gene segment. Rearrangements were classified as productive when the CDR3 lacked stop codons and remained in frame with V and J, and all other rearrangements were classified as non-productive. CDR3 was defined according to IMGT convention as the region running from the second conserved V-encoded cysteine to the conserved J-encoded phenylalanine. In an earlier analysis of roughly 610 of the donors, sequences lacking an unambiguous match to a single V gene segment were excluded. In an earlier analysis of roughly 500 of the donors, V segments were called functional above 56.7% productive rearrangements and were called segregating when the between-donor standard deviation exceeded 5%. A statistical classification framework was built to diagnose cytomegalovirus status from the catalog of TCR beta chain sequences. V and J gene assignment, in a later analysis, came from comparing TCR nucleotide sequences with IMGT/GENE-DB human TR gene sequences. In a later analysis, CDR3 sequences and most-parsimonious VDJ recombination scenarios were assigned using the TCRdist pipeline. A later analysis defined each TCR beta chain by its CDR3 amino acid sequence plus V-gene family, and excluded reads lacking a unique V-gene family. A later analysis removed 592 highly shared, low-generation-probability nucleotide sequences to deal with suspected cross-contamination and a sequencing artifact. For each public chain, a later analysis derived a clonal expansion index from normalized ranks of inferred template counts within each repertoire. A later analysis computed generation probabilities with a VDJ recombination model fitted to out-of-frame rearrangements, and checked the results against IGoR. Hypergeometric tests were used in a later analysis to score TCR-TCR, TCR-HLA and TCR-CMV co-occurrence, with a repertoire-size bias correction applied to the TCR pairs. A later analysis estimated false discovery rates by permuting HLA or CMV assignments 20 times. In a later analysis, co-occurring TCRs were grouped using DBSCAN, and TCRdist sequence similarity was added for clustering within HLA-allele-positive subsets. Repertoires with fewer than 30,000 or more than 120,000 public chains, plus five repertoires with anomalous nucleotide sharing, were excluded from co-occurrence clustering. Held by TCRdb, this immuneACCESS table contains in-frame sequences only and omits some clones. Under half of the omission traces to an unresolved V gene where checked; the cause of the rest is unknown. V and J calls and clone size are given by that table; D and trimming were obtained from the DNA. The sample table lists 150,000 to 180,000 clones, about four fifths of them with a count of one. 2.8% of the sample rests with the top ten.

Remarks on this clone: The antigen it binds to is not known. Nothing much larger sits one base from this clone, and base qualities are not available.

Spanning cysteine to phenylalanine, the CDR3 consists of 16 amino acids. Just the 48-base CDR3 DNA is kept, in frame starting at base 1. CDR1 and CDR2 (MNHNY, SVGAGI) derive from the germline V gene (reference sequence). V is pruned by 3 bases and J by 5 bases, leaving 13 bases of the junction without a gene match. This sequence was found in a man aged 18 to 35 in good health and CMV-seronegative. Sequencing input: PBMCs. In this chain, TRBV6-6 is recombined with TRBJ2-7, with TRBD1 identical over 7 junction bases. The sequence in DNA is TGTGCCAGCAGTTATAATACCGAGGGGGCTAGAAACGAGCAGTACTTC. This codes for CASSYNTEGARNEQYF.